This T cell receptor beta chain was captured by sequencing in a study of blood T cell repertoires in COVID-19. Study in general: Material from acute and convalescent COVID-19 was sourced from the United States, Italy and Spain. PBMCs, B-cell-depleted T cells, or T cells provided the cDNA or gDNA that made up the material.

TCRdb keeps only in-frame clones here, not all; method: immunoSEQ multiplex PCR. The repertoire includes 50,000 to 60,000 clones, 90% of them detected once, and about 6% sits in the top ten. CDR1 is SGDLS and CDR2 is YYNGEE in the germline V gene. The CDR3 contains 15 residues. The V end was cut by 0 bases, the J end by 0 bases, with 8 bases between. V usage is TRBV9 and J usage is TRBJ2-3, with D possibly being TRBD2 (5 bases). Source material: peripheral blood. This clonotype originated in a man aged 40-50 years with acute or convalescent COVID-19. The CDR3 DNA follows: TGTGCCAGCAGCGTAGGAGGGCTAAGCACAGATACGCAGTATTTT. As protein: CASSVGGLSTDTQYF.